The rows below give T cell receptor beta chains drawn from one sample of a study of T-cell memory formation after mild COVID-19. TCRdb called the 5' RACE reads again in MiXCR, with one record for every CDR3 protein. The table has 300,000 to 350,000 distinct CDR3 sequences, under 15% seen once; the top ten hold roughly a fifth. The material sequenced was PBMCs or a T cell subset sorted from them (not recorded which). The receptors shown here come from a young man who had mild COVID-19 (a few samples of this study predate the infection). Cell type and time point are not known. The CDR3 runs from the conserved cysteine through the conserved F or W. D genes are given only for firm matches.

J: TRBJ2-5
D: TRBD2
V: TRBV11-3
length: 13
CDR3: CASAGGAEETQYF

J: TRBJ2-5
D: TRBD2
V: TRBV5-4
length: 15
CDR3: CASSLGGGATETQYF

J: TRBJ1-5
D: .
V: TRBV7-2
length: 17
CDR3: CASSLRERGNSNQPQHF

J: TRBJ2-2
D: .
V: TRBV28
length: 17
CDR3: CASKVAGLPTFAGELFF

J: TRBJ2-5
D: .
V: TRBV20-1
length: 14
CDR3: CSASESRRGETQYF

J: TRBJ2-7
D: TRBD1
V: TRBV4-1
length: 15
CDR3: CASSQDWTGSYEQYF

J: TRBJ1-1
D: .
V: TRBV29-1
length: 10
CDR3: CSGRQAEAFF

J: TRBJ1-1
D: .
V: TRBV4-1
length: 16
CDR3: CASSQRGSRGKTEAFF

J: TRBJ2-5
D: .
V: TRBV15
length: 15
CDR3: CATSNEGENKETQYF

J: TRBJ2-6
D: TRBD1
V: TRBV6-6
length: 16
CDR3: CASNGQGASGANVLTF

J: TRBJ1-5
D: .
V: TRBV7-9
length: 13
CDR3: CASSKDSYQPQHF

J: TRBJ2-3
D: .
V: TRBV7-8
length: 18
CDR3: CASSLAPGPHFSTDTQYF

J: TRBJ2-5
D: .
V: TRBV4-3
length: 15
CDR3: CASSQDGTPGETQYF

J: TRBJ2-7
D: .
V: TRBV18
length: 13
CDR3: CASSPVRAYEQYF

J: TRBJ2-2
D: .
V: TRBV12-3/TRBV12-4
length: 17
CDR3: CASSLRRGTFNTGELFF

J: TRBJ1-1
D: .
V: TRBV5-1
length: 17
CDR3: CASSSLWTGGRNTEAFF

J: TRBJ1-2
D: .
V: TRBV7-2
length: 15
CDR3: CASSLGGDTNYGYTF

J: TRBJ1-1
D: .
V: TRBV4-1
length: 14
CDR3: CASSQVGVHTEAFF

J: TRBJ2-1
D: .
V: TRBV12-3/TRBV12-4
length: 11
CDR3: CASSLDRNQFF

J: TRBJ2-2
D: .
V: TRBV6-2/TRBV6-3
length: 12
CDR3: CASRGRGGELFF

J: TRBJ2-5
D: .
V: TRBV7-9
length: 14
CDR3: CASSFRVTQETQYF

J: TRBJ1-6
D: .
V: TRBV2
length: 13
CDR3: CASPRSYNSPLHF

J: TRBJ2-5
D: TRBD2
V: TRBV10-1
length: 16
CDR3: CASSEAAGGLQETQYF

J: TRBJ2-1
D: .
V: TRBV6-2/TRBV6-3
length: 15
CDR3: CASSYGEKTYNEQFF

J: TRBJ2-7
D: .
V: TRBV4-1
length: 14
CDR3: CASSHARGSYEQYF

J: TRBJ2-1
D: TRBD2
V: TRBV7-3
length: 15
CDR3: CASSLTGGGADEQFF

J: TRBJ2-5
D: .
V: TRBV5-1
length: 14
CDR3: CASSLGSPGETQYF

J: TRBJ2-3
D: .
V: TRBV7-2
length: 14
CDR3: CASSSAGVGDTQYF

J: TRBJ2-1
D: .
V: TRBV25-1
length: 14
CDR3: CASRLGQEYNEQFF

J: TRBJ1-2
D: .
V: TRBV4-3
length: 17
CDR3: CASSQDRAGKTLYGYTF

J: TRBJ2-3
D: TRBD2
V: TRBV5-4
length: 15
CDR3: CASSLGLATADTQYF

J: TRBJ1-5
D: .
V: TRBV5-1
length: 15
CDR3: CASSLDSHSNQPQHF

J: TRBJ1-5
D: .
V: TRBV20-1
length: 12
CDR3: CSAIRGNQPQHF

J: TRBJ2-2
D: .
V: TRBV29-1
length: 14
CDR3: CSVHRSQNTGELFF

J: TRBJ2-2
D: .
V: TRBV24-1
length: 18
CDR3: CATSDWGLRGRQSGELFF

J: TRBJ2-7
D: .
V: TRBV12-3/TRBV12-4
length: 15
CDR3: CASSPRPRPTYEQYF

J: TRBJ2-2
D: .
V: TRBV3-1
length: 17
CDR3: CASSQGALMDRTGELFF

J: TRBJ1-1
D: .
V: TRBV4-3
length: 14
CDR3: CASSQDIRVTEAFF